The T cell receptor beta chain described here comes from a study of control samples from healthy donors and cancer patients. CDR1 and CDR2 (germline): SGHVS, FNYEAQ. The V gene end was trimmed by 3 bases and the J gene end by 3 bases; junction bases not matched to a gene: 2. The CDR3 consists of 14 residues. Profiled with immunoSEQ multiplex PCR; TCRdb holds only in-frame clones, not every one. The data hold about 110,000 clones, with about 80% observed a single time. In this sample, this clone turned up a few times. The chain links TRBV7-6 to TRBJ2-1; 7 nucleotides agree with TRBD2. What was sequenced was blood. This TCR derives from a young man in good health. CDR3 DNA: TGTGCCAGCAGCTTTCGGGGGGACTACAATGAGCAGTTCTTC. The encoded protein is CASSFRGDYNEQFF.